These T cell receptor beta chains were read from a single sample in a study of cytomegalovirus exposure and HLA in healthy donors. Using immunoSEQ multiplex PCR, the repertoire was profiled, and TCRdb retains in-frame clones only, with some absent. The profile covers approximately 100,000 clones, with more than 60% appearing a single time and roughly 2.7% taken by the ten largest. Source material: PBMCs. These receptors were taken from a female donor in good health and CMV-seronegative. CDR3s leave out the opening cysteine and the closing phenylalanine or tryptophan. Not all rows give a size; the values are once, few, many and, for expanded clones, a class.

j_call: TRBJ1-2; clone_size: .; v_call: TRBV29-1; cdr3_aa: SVIKDSRDGYT
j_call: TRBJ1-3; clone_size: few; v_call: TRBV4-1; cdr3_aa: ASSQDPNGHSGNTIY
j_call: TRBJ2-4; clone_size: .; v_call: TRBV2; cdr3_aa: ASSGRMAGGLVAKNIQY
j_call: TRBJ2-3; clone_size: once; v_call: TRBV5-6; cdr3_aa: ASSLGAGGPTWGTDTQY
j_call: TRBJ2-5; clone_size: .; v_call: TRBV27; cdr3_aa: ARAVGQSHETQY
j_call: TRBJ2-3; clone_size: .; v_call: TRBV9; cdr3_aa: ASSVERDYSTDTQY
j_call: TRBJ2-3; clone_size: .; v_call: TRBV7-2; cdr3_aa: ASSRSGDPTDTQY
j_call: TRBJ2-7; clone_size: .; v_call: TRBV27; cdr3_aa: ASSSRDRPVWEQY
j_call: TRBJ2-7; clone_size: few; v_call: TRBV2; cdr3_aa: ASLDGTGDYEQY
j_call: TRBJ2-3; clone_size: .; v_call: TRBV6-5; cdr3_aa: ASSYSTGGATDTQY
j_call: TRBJ2-3; clone_size: .; v_call: TRBV15; cdr3_aa: ATSSSGGAADTQY
j_call: TRBJ2-3; clone_size: .; v_call: TRBV6-5; cdr3_aa: ASTQAGGLNTQY
j_call: TRBJ1-3; clone_size: .; v_call: TRBV4-1; cdr3_aa: ASSRIPSNSGNTIY
j_call: TRBJ2-7; clone_size: .; v_call: TRBV2; cdr3_aa: ASRADRGRLSGMDYEQY
j_call: TRBJ2-5; clone_size: .; v_call: TRBV9; cdr3_aa: ASSVGAGAQETQY
j_call: TRBJ2-2; clone_size: .; v_call: TRBV5-1; cdr3_aa: ASSLGTRDTGELF
j_call: TRBJ1-2; clone_size: .; v_call: TRBV27; cdr3_aa: ASSKGGVNGYT
j_call: TRBJ1-2; clone_size: .; v_call: TRBV7-2; cdr3_aa: ASSPLPGQVVGYT
j_call: TRBJ1-1; clone_size: .; v_call: TRBV30; cdr3_aa: AWGMGGLATEAF
j_call: .; clone_size: .; v_call: TRBV4-2; cdr3_aa: ASSQHRGQGDEQY
j_call: TRBJ2-2; clone_size: .; v_call: TRBV29-1; cdr3_aa: SVGRTANTGELF
j_call: TRBJ1-6; clone_size: few; v_call: TRBV5-6; cdr3_aa: ASSFKELNSPLH
j_call: TRBJ2-3; clone_size: .; v_call: TRBV7-6; cdr3_aa: ASSLEGQTTDTQY
j_call: TRBJ2-3; clone_size: .; v_call: TRBV4-1; cdr3_aa: ASSGSPGGGRTDTQY
j_call: TRBJ2-2; clone_size: .; v_call: TRBV4-3; cdr3_aa: ASSPRTDLNTGELF
j_call: TRBJ2-7; clone_size: .; v_call: TRBV10-2; cdr3_aa: ASCGSSYEQY
j_call: TRBJ1-4; clone_size: .; v_call: TRBV2; cdr3_aa: ASSDWGANEKLF
j_call: TRBJ2-5; clone_size: .; v_call: TRBV7-2; cdr3_aa: ASSLVSGETQY
j_call: TRBJ2-1; clone_size: once; v_call: TRBV7-2; cdr3_aa: ASSSNSGGAGHEQF
j_call: .; clone_size: .; v_call: TRBV7-9; cdr3_aa: ASSLYRDSYEQY
j_call: TRBJ2-3; clone_size: .; v_call: TRBV5-4; cdr3_aa: ASSLNTGTNTDTQY
j_call: TRBJ1-3; clone_size: .; v_call: TRBV19; cdr3_aa: ASSISHSGNTIY
j_call: TRBJ1-1; clone_size: .; v_call: TRBV5-4; cdr3_aa: ASSLPGTGMNTEAF
j_call: TRBJ1-2; clone_size: .; v_call: TRBV7-9; cdr3_aa: ASSLGPSGYT
j_call: TRBJ2-7; clone_size: .; v_call: TRBV27; cdr3_aa: ASSSVRDRDSEQY
j_call: TRBJ1-2; clone_size: .; v_call: TRBV5-1; cdr3_aa: ASSLEMPLVQGNGYT
j_call: TRBJ1-2; clone_size: .; v_call: TRBV7-7; cdr3_aa: ASSWGGGPVYT
j_call: TRBJ1-1; clone_size: few; v_call: TRBV6-1; cdr3_aa: ASRTGLDTEAF
j_call: TRBJ2-1; clone_size: .; v_call: TRBV19; cdr3_aa: ASRDRGTGYEASGGYEQF